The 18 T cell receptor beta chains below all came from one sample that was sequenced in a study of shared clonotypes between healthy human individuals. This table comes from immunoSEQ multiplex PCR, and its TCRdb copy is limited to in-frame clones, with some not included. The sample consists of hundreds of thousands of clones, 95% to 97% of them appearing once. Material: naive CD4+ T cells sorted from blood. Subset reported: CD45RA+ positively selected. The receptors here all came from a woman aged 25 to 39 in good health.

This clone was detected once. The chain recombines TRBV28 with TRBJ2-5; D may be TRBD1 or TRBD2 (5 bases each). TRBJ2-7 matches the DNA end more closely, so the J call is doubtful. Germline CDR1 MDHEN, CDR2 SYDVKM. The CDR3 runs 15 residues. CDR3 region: CASTTFGTDSYEQYF. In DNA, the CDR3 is TGTGCCAGCACCACGTTCGGGACGGACTCCTACGAGCAGTACTTC.

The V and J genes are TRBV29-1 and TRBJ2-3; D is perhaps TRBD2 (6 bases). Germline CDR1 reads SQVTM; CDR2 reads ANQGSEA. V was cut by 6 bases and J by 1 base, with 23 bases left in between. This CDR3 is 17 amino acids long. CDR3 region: CSVGRWGGAEGTDTQYF. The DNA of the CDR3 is TGCAGCGTCGGAAGGTGGGGCGGGGCAGAAGGCACAGATACGCAGTATTTT.

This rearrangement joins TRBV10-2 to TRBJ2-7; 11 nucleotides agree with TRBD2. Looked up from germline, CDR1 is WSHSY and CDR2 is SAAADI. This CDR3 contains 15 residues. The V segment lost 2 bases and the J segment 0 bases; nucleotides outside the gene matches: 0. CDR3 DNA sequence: TGCGCCAGCAGTGAGGGGACTAGCGGCTCCTACGAGCAGTACTTC. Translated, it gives CASSEGTSGSYEQYF.

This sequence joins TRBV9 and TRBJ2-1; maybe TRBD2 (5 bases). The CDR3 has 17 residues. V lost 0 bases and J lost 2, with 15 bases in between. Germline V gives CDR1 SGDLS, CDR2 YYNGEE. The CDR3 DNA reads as TGTGCCAGCAGCGTAGTTGGTTGGGGAGAGACCTACAATGAGCAGTTCTTC. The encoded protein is CASSVVGWGETYNEQFF.

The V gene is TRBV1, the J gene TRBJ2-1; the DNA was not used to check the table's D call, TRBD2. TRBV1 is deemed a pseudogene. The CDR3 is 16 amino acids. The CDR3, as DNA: TGCACCAGCAGCCCCGGACTAGCGGGGACCTACAATGAGCAGTTCTTC. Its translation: CTSSPGLAGTYNEQFF.

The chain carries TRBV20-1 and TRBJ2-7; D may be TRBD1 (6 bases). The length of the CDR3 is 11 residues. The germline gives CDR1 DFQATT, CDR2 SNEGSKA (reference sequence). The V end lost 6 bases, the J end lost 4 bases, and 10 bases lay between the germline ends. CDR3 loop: CSAAGVYEQYF. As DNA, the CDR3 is TGCAGTGCGGCAGGGGTTTACGAGCAGTACTTC.

CDR3 sequence: CASSLDPYNEQFF. The CDR3 DNA reads as TGTGCCAGCAGCTTAGATCCTTACAATGAGCAGTTCTTC. The chain links TRBV11-2 to TRBJ2-1; no clear D gene. CDR3 length: 13 residues. The germline V and J ends were trimmed by 0 bases and 4 bases, with 4 bases remaining between them. Looked up from germline, CDR1 is SGHAT and CDR2 is FQNNGV.

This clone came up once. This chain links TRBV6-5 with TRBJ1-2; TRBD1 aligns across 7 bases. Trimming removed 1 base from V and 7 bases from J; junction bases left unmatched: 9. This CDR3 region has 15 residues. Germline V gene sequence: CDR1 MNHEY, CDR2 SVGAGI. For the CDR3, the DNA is TGTGCCAGCAGTTACTTATTTCAGGGGGTTCGTGGCTACACCTTC. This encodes CASSYLFQGVRGYTF.

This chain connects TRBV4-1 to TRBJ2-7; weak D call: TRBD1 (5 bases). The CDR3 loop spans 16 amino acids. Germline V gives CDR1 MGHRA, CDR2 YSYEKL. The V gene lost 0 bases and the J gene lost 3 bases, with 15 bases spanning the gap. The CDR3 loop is CASSQEYGRTNYEQYF. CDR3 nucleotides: TGCGCCAGCAGCCAAGAGTATGGCCGGACAAACTACGAGCAGTACTTC.

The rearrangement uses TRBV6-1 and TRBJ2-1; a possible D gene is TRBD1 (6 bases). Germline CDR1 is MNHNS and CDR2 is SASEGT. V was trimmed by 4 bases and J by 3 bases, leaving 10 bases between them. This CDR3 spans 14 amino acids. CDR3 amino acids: CASSGQVRYNEQFF. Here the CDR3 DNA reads TGTGCCAGCAGTGGACAGGTGCGCTACAATGAGCAGTTCTTC.

Here the CDR3 reads CASRGLQGAPTDTQYF. DNA for the CDR3: TGTGCCAGCAGGGGGCTTCAGGGGGCGCCCACAGATACGCAGTATTTT. J is TRBJ2-3 and V is TRBV11-2; 8 nucleotides line up with TRBD1. V was clipped by 6 bases and J by 2 bases; unmatched bases: 10. Looked up from germline, CDR1 is SGHAT and CDR2 is FQNNGV. The CDR3 consists of 16 residues.

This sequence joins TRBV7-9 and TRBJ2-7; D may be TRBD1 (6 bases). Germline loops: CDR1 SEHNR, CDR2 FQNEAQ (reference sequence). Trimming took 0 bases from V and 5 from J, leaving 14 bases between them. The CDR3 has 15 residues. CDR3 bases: TGTGCCAGCAGCTTAGCTCAGGGGCGGATAGACGAGCAGTACTTC. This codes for CASSLAQGRIDEQYF.

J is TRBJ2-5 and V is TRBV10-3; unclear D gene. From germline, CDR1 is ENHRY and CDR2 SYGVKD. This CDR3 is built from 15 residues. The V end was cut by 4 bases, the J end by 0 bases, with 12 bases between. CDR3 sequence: CAISGSSRDQETQYF. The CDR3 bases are TGTGCCATCAGTGGAAGTAGCCGAGACCAAGAGACCCAGTACTTC.

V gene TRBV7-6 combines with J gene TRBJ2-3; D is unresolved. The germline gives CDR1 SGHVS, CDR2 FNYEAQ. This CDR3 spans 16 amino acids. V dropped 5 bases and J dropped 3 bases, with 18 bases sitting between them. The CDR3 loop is CASSPPGNRATDTQYF. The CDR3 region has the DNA TGTGCCAGCAGCCCCCCGGGCAACAGAGCAACAGATACGCAGTATTTT.

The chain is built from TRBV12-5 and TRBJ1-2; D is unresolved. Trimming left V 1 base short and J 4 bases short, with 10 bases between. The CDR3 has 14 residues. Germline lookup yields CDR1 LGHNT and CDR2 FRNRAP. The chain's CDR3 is CASGLGGWSYGYTF. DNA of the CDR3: TGTGCTAGTGGTTTGGGGGGATGGAGCTATGGCTACACCTTC. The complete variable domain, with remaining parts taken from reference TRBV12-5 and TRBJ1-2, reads DARVTQTPRHKVTEMGQEVTMRCQPILGHNTVFWYRQTMMQGLELLAYFRNRAPLDDSGMPKDRFSAEMPDATLATLKIQPSEPRDSAVYFCASGLGGWSYGYTFGSGTRLTVV.

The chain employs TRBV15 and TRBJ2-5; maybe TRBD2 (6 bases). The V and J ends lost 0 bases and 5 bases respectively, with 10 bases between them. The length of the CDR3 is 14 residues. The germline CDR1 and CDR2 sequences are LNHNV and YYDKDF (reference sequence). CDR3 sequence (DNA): TGTGCCACCAGCAGAGATCCGGGGGAGGAGACCCAGTACTTC. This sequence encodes CATSRDPGEETQYF.

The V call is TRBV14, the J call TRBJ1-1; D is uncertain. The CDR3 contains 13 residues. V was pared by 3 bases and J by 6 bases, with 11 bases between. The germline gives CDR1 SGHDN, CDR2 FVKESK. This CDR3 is CASSHVGFSEAFF. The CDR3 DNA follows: TGTGCCAGCAGCCACGTGGGGTTTTCTGAAGCTTTCTTT. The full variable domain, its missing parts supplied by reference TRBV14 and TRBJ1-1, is EAGVTQFPSHSVIEKGQTVTLRCDPISGHDNLYWYRRVMGKEIKFLLHFVKESKQDESGMPNNRFLAERTGGTYSTLKVQPAELEDSGVYFCASSHVGFSEAFFGQGTRLTVV.

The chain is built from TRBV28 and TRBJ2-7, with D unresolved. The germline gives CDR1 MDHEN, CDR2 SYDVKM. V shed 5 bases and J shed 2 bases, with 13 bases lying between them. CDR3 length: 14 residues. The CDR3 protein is CASSPHTEPYEQYF. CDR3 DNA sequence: TGTGCCAGCAGTCCTCACACGGAACCCTACGAGCAGTACTTC.